A single TCR beta chain is shown here with its context. This clonotype occurred a few times. The antigen it binds to is not known. The junction departs from the called germline gene at one end, perhaps through a read error. Every patient had bone marrow sampled at the time of active disease. Ficoll-Hypaque density gradient centrifugation was used to isolate bone marrow mononuclear cells. CD138-negative cells were obtained by negative selection after labeling with CD138 magnetic microbeads on a MACS separator, removing myeloma plasma cells. Purity of the isolated cells was checked by flow cytometry on an Attune NxT using CD138 antibodies. TRIzol reagent was used to extract total RNA, which was then quantified with a NanoDrop spectrophotometer. For each patient, paired RNA-seq and IR-seq were run on the CD138-negative bone marrow sample from that patient. The record originates from a study of read filtering for tumor transcriptome and immune sequencing (dated by TCRdb to the early 2020s). As for the study more broadly: The cohort was composed of approximately 17 male and approximately 15 female patients, with a mean age of approximately 62 years and an age range of roughly 47 to 80. By revised international staging, eight or nine patients were R-ISS I, some 16 were R-ISS II and about seven were R-ISS III. Whole-transcriptome libraries were prepared with the TruSeq RNA Access Library Prep Kit after DNase treatment. Per sample, about 4.05 to 11 million TCR-region mapped reads were obtained with IR-seq, compared with only roughly 80 to 1,300 with RNA-seq. Using the same bone marrow samples, the study ran both targeted immune repertoire sequencing and bulk whole-transcriptome sequencing and then compared the TCR repertoires from each method. A main aim was a read-filtering strategy for immune repertoire data, specifically whether clonotypes supported by a single read should be removed.

For CDR1 and CDR2, the germline V gene lists LGHNA and YSLEER. From its cysteine to its phenylalanine, the CDR3 spans 21 amino acids. Just the 63-base CDR3 DNA is kept, in frame starting at base 1. The Immunoverse kit was used to build TCR libraries from about 430 ng RNA, with molecular barcoded adaptors covering alpha/delta and beta/gamma chains. TCR library preparation used the same RNA that went into transcriptome sequencing. Sequencing of TCR libraries was carried out on an Illumina HiSeq 4000 with 2 x 150 cycles. Processing in the source paper ran as follows. Using MiXCR, which included quality filtering and error correction, TCR reads were aligned to human V, D, J and C references and then assembled into CDR3 clonotypes. Clonotype counts and gene usage diversity were analyzed with the tcR package in R. For inspection of raw mapping reads, RNA-seq reads were mapped by STAR aligner version 2.5.3a onto GRCh37 of the human genome. To test how sequencing depth affected the clonotypes detected, IR-seq fastq files were randomly downsampled with Seqtk 1.3. TCRdb trimmed the raw reads at Q25, called clones with MiXCR and kept productive beta chains. Rows are combined by CDR3 protein, so each entry shows the most common genes and DNA. The V and J calls follow TCRdb's processing rather than the paper's. This sample lists about 130,000 distinct CDR3 sequences; less than 15% were detected once. The ten biggest clones cover about 8.6% of the sample.

Study-wide findings and limitations: Compared with RNA-seq, IR-seq captured clonotypes at much greater depth and more reliably, and a smaller IR-seq throughput was enough to identify most of the shared clonotypes. When single-read clonotypes were removed, the proportions of shared clonotypes in IR-seq and RNA-seq correlated more strongly. In IR-seq, about 82% of clonotypes but approximately 3.2% of total reads were represented by single-read clonotypes, whereas in RNA-seq, approximately 73% of clonotypes and roughly 44% of reads were represented by single-read clonotypes. The sorted CD138-negative fraction was a mixed bone marrow immune population, not purified T cells.

The receptor comes from a donor at least 40 years old with multiple myeloma. Sequencing was done on a sample of a population of CD138-negative cells sorted from bone marrow. This specimen's cell subset or site label, per the study, means: bone marrow mononuclear cells depleted of CD138+ plasma/myeloma cells by negative magnetic selection. This sequence uses TRBV4-3 and TRBJ2-2; TRBD2 lines up with 13 middle nucleotides. The CDR3 is CASSQGLSTSGRALDTGGLFF. The DNA reads TGCGCCAGCAGCCAAGGACTCTCTACTAGCGGGAGGGCCCTGGACACCGGGGGGCTGTTTTTT.